The clone carrying this T cell receptor (beta chain) showed up many times. The antigen is unknown. A junction end diverges from the germline sequence, so it may reflect a read error. The data derive from a study of T-cell reconstitution after alpha-beta-depleted transplantation in children. The TCRbeta library incorporated unique molecular identifiers. Each CDR3 protein is one row after TCRdb ran MiXCR on the PCR reads. The table lists 250,000 to 300,000 distinct CDR3 sequences, roughly a tenth of them singletons. Findings and caveats of the study: Once a year had passed after transplant, T-cell counts and diversity came mostly from newly produced T cells. Alpha-beta T cells about two months after transplant reportedly derived from several hundred expanded graft clones.

This CDR3 comprises 14 residues. Germline CDR1 SGHTA, CDR2 FQGNSA. The specimen was PBMCs, collected before TCRalphabeta/CD19-depleted stem cell transplant. The V gene is TRBV7-2, the J gene TRBJ2-7, with no clear D. The TCR originated in a boy less than two years old with acute myeloid leukemia, due to receive a stem cell transplant. The CDR3: CASSLRQVPDERYF. CDR3 sequence (DNA): TGTGCCAGCAGCTTAAGGCAGGTACCGGACGAGCGGTACTTC.